This T cell receptor beta chain was sequenced in a study of CD8 T cells in ankylosing spondylitis. General study findings and limits: CD8+ disease-linked clones were present at relatively low frequencies in blood. A TCR beta motif of eight highly homologous variants appeared characteristic of ankylosing spondylitis blood.

By quantitative 5'-RACE with molecular barcodes, the TCR beta libraries were made. TCRdb ran MiXCR on the 5' RACE reads and lists one entry per CDR3 protein. This sample carries some 250,000 distinct CDR3 sequences, 20% to 30% of them seen once, and the ten largest clones take 0.5% to 0.75%. Germline CDR1 is SQVTM and CDR2 is ANQGSEA. Trimming left V 2 bases short and J 3 bases short, with 7 bases between. The CDR3 has 12 residues. As concerns this clonotype: Its antigen remains unknown.

The V gene is TRBV29-1, the J gene TRBJ2-5; D might be TRBD1 (5 bases). Sequencing was done on a sample of blood, either unsorted or a sorted T cell fraction (not recorded which). This receptor was taken from a male donor with ankylosing spondylitis or in good health (not recorded which). In nucleotides, the CDR3 is TGCAGCGTTGAACTACAGGAAGAGACCCAGTACTTC. Amino acids: CSVELQEETQYF.